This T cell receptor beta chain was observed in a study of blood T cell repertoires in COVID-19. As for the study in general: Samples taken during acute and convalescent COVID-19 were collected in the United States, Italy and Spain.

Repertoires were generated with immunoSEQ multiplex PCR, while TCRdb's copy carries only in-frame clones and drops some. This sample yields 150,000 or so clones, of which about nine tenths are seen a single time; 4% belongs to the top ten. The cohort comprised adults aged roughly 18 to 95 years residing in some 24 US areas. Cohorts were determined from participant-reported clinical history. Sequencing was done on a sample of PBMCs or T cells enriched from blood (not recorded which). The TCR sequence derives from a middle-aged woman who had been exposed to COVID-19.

The DNA of the CDR3 is TGTGCCAGCAGCTTAGGTCAGGGGGAGGGCTACACCTTC. Its protein product is CASSLGQGEGYTF. The chain couples TRBV7-9 to TRBJ1-2; 7 bases are a match to TRBD1. The germline gives CDR1 SEHNR, CDR2 FQNEAQ (reference sequence). The CDR3 consists of 13 residues. Trimming took 1 base from V and 8 from J; bases not matched to a gene: 4.